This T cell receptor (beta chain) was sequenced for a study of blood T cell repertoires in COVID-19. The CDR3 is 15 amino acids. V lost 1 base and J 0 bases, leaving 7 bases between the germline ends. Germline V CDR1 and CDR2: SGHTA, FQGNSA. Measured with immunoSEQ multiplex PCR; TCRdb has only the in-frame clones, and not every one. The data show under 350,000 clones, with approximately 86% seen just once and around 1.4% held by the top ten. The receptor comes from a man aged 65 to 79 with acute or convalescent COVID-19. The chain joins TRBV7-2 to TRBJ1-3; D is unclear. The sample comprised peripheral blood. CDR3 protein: CASSLGGISGNTIYF. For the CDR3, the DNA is TGTGCCAGCAGCTTAGGAGGCATCTCTGGAAACACCATATATTTT. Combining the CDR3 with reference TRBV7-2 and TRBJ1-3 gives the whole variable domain GAGVSQSPSNKVTEKGKDVELRCDPISGHTALYWYRQSLGQGLEFLIYFQGNSAPDKSGLPSDRFSAERTGGSVSTLTIQRTQQEDSAVYLCASSLGGISGNTIYFGEGSWLTVV.